This TCR beta chain was sequenced in a study of control samples from healthy donors and cancer patients. Germline V gene lookup returns CDR1 SGHRS and CDR2 YFSETQ. The trim removed 0 bases at V and 9 bases at J, leaving 5 bases unmatched. There are 15 residues in the CDR3. Using immunoSEQ multiplex PCR, the repertoire was profiled, and TCRdb retains in-frame clones only, with some absent. The sample lists approximately 85,000 clones, about 89% occurring once. The TCR was taken from a woman in her fifties or sixties in good health. Sequencing used blood. V gene TRBV5-1 combines with J gene TRBJ1-6; the match to TRBD1 covers 8 bases. The CDR3 here is CASSLETGGTSPLHF. The CDR3 region has the DNA TGCGCCAGCAGCTTGGAAACAGGGGGTACTTCACCCCTCCACTTT.